Following are 6 T cell receptor beta chains from one sample sequenced in a study of spatial heterogeneity in lung cancer. Using its own MiXCR run on the 5' RACE reads, TCRdb lists one record per CDR3 protein. Of 11,000 or so distinct CDR3 sequences listed, more than 3% are singletons. Time point specified: sample taken at primary tumor resection. Sequencing used PBMCs, obtained at surgery. These receptors came from a female donor with early-stage non-small cell lung cancer.

This clonotype turned up a few times. The rearrangement links TRBV29-1 to TRBJ2-2; 8 bases line up with TRBD2. The CDR3 runs to 15 residues. Germline V gene data show CDR1 as SQVTM and CDR2 as ANQGSEA. V lost 4 bases, J lost 0 bases, and 4 bases stayed unmatched. The CDR3 DNA follows: TGCAGCGTTGGTAGCGGGGTATCGAACACCGGGGAGCTGTTTTTT. It yields the protein CSVGSGVSNTGELFF.

This clonotype was seen ten or more times. This chain links TRBV28 with TRBJ2-5; a possible D gene is TRBD1 (6 bases). The CDR3 is made up of 11 amino acids. Trimming left V 7 bases short and J 6 bases short, with 9 bases between. CDR1 and CDR2 (germline): MDHEN, SYDVKM. Here the CDR3 reads CASIQGKTQYF. For the CDR3, the DNA is TGTGCCAGCATTCAGGGGAAGACCCAGTACTTC.

This sequence joins TRBV7-2 and TRBJ2-3; 8 nucleotides match TRBD2. The CDR3 loop spans 15 amino acids. The V gene's germline CDR1 is SGHTA and CDR2 FQGNSA. V dropped 6 bases and J dropped 0; count of bases not matched to a gene: 5. The CDR3 region is CASRRLASSTDTQYF. CDR3 bases: TGTGCCAGCAGAAGACTAGCGAGTAGCACAGATACGCAGTATTTT.

This clonotype was seen at least ten times. This chain joins TRBV6-2 or TRBV6-3 and TRBJ2-2; D assignment may be TRBD1 or TRBD2 (5 bases each). The CDR3 totals 15 residues. The V end was cut by 2 bases, the J end by 10 bases, with 17 bases between. The germline V gene has CDR1 MNHEY and CDR2 SVGEGT. DNA for the CDR3: TGTGCCAGCAGTTACGGGGCTAGCAGATCTGTGGAGCTGTTTTTT. Encoded protein: CASSYGASRSVELFF.

In its sample, this clonotype was seen many times. The chain combines TRBV7-2 with TRBJ2-1; weak D call: TRBD2 (5 bases). This CDR3 region has 13 residues. CDR1 is SGHTA, CDR2 FQGNSA, per germline. Trimming pared 0 bases from V and 6 bases from J, leaving 6 bases between. CDR3 coding DNA: TGTGCCAGCAGCTTAGCGCTAGCCAATGAGCAGTTCTTC. This translates into CASSLALANEQFF.

This clonotype was found many times. The CDR3 loop reads CAISVSGGEQFF. DNA for the CDR3: TGTGCCATCAGCGTTAGTGGGGGTGAGCAGTTCTTC. The V and J genes are TRBV10-3 and TRBJ2-1; D is possibly TRBD1 or TRBD2 (5 bases each). V lost 6 bases and J lost 9, with 12 bases in between. Germline V CDR1 and CDR2: ENHRY, SYGVKD. There are 12 residues in the CDR3.